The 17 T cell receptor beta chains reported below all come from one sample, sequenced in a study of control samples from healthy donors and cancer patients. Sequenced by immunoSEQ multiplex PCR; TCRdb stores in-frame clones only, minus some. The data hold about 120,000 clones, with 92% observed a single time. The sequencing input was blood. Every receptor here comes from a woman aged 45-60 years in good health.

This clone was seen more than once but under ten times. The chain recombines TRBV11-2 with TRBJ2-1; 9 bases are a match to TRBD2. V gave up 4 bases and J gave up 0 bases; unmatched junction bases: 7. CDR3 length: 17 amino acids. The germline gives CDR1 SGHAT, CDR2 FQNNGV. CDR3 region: CASSSLTSGRSYNEQFF. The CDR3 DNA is TGTGCCAGCAGCTCGTTGACTAGCGGTCGCTCCTACAATGAGCAGTTCTTC.

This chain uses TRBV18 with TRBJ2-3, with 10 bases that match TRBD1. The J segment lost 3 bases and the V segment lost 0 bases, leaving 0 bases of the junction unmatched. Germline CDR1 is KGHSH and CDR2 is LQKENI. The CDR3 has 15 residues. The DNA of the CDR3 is TGTGCCAGCTCACCACCGGGACAGGGGACAGATACGCAGTATTTT. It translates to CASSPPGQGTDTQYF.

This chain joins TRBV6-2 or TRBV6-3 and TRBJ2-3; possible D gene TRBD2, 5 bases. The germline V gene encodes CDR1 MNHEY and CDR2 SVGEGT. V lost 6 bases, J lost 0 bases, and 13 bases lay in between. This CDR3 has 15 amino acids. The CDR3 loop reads CASSRLAASTDTQYF. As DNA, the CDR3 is TGTGCCAGCAGCCGTCTAGCAGCTAGCACAGATACGCAGTATTTT.

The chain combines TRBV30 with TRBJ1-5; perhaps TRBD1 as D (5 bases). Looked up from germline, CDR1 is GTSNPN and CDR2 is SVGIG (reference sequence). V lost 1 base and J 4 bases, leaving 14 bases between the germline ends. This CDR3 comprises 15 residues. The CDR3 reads CAWSGVGAANQPQHF. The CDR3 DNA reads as TGTGCCTGGAGTGGGGTTGGGGCAGCAAATCAGCCCCAGCATTTT.

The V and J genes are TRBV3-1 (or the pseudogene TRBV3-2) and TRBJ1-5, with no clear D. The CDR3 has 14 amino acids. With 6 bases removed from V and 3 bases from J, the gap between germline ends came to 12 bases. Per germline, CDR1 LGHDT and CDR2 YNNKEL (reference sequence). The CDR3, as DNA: TGTGCCAGCAGTCGTAGTGTCTTCAATCAGCCCCAGCATTTT. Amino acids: CASSRSVFNQPQHF.

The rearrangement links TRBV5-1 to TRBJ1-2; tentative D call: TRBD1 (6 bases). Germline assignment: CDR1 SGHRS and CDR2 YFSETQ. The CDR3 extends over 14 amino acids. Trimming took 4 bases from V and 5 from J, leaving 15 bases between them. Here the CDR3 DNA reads TGCGCCAGCAGCGTAAAACAGGGCGCATATGGCTACACCTTC. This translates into CASSVKQGAYGYTF.

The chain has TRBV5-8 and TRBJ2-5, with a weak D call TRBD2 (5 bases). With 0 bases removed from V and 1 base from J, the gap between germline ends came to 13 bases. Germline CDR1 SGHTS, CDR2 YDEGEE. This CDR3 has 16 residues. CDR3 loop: CASSLGTPRPQETQYF. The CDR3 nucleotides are TGTGCCAGCAGCTTGGGGACTCCGAGACCCCAAGAGACCCAGTACTTC.

This CDR3 is CAVTPPLGRDTQYF. The CDR3 region has the DNA TGTGCCGTAACACCCCCCCTAGGGAGAGATACGCAGTATTTT. This chain links TRBV30 with TRBJ2-3, with a weak D call TRBD2 (5 bases). This CDR3 spans 14 amino acids. Germline lookup yields CDR1 GTSNPN and CDR2 SVGIG (reference sequence). With 8 bases removed from V and 5 bases from J, the gap between germline ends came to 20 bases.

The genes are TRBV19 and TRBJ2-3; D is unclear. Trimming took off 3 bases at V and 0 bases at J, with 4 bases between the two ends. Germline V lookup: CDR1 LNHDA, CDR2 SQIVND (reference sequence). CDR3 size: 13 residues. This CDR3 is CASSMPSTDTQYF. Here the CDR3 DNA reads TGTGCCAGTAGTATGCCTAGCACAGATACGCAGTATTTT.

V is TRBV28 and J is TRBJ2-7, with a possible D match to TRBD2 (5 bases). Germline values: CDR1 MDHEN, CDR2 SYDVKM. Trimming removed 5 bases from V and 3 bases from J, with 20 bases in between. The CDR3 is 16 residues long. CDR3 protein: CASSPPKRENHYEQYF. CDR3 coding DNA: TGTGCCAGCAGTCCCCCAAAGAGGGAGAATCACTACGAGCAGTACTTC.

The CDR3 is CASSLRQGRYEQYF. DNA of the CDR3: TGTGCCAGCAGCCTGAGACAGGGACGGTACGAGCAGTACTTC. This rearrangement joins TRBV28 to TRBJ2-7; the match to TRBD1 covers 7 bases. Germline V gene data show CDR1 as MDHEN and CDR2 as SYDVKM. This CDR3 comprises 14 residues. V dropped 6 bases and J dropped 4; count of bases not matched to a gene: 9.

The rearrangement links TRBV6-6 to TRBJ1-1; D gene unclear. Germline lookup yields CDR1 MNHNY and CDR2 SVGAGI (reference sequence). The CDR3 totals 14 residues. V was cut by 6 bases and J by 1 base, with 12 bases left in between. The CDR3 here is CASSPRTANTEAFF. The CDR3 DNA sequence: TGTGCCAGCAGCCCACGCACGGCGAACACTGAAGCTTTCTTT.

The CDR3 bases are TGTGCCAGCAGCCTCTGGGAGGGTACTGAAGCTTTCTTT. Its protein product is CASSLWEGTEAFF. The J gene is TRBJ1-1, the V gene TRBV7-9; D gene unclear. CDR1 is SEHNR and CDR2 is FQNEAQ in the germline V gene (reference sequence). V was shortened by 5 bases and J by 5 bases, with 12 bases between the two germline ends. This CDR3 is 13 amino acids long.

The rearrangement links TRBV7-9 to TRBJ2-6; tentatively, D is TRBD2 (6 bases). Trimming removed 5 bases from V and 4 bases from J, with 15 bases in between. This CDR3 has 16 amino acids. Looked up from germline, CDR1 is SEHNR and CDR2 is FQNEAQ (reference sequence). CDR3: CASSPAGGTGANVLTF. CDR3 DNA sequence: TGTGCCAGCAGCCCCGCCGGCGGGACGGGGGCCAACGTCCTGACTTTC.

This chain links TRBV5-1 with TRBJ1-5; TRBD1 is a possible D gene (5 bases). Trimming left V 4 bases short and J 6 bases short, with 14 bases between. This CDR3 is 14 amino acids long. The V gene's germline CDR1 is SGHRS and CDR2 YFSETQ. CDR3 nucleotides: TGCGCCAGCAGCGAGGCGGGGGACGTTCAGCCCCAGCATTTT. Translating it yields CASSEAGDVQPQHF.

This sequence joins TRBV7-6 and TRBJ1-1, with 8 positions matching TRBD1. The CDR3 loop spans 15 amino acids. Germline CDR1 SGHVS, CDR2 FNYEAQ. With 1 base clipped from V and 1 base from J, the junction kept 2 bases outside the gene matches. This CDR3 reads CASSLVGTGNTEAFF. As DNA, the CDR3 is TGTGCCAGCAGCTTAGTAGGGACAGGGAACACTGAAGCTTTCTTT.

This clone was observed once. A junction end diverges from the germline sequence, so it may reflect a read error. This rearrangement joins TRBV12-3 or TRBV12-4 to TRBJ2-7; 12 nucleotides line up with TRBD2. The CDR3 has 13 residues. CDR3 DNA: TGTGCCGGCAGCATGACTAGCGGGAGACATCAGTACTTC. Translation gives CAGSMTSGRHQYF.